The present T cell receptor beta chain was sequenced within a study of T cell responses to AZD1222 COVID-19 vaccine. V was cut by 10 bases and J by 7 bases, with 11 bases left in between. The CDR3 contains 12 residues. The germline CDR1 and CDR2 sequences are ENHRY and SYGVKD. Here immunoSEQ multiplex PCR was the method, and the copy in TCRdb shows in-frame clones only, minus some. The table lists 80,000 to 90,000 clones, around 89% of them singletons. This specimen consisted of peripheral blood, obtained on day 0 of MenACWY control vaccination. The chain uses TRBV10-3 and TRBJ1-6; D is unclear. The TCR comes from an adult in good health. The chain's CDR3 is CATRVGNSPLHF. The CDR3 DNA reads TGTGCCACGAGGGTCGGGAATTCACCCCTCCACTTT.